This TCR beta chain was found in a study of cytomegalovirus exposure and HLA in healthy donors. The CDR3 is 16 residues long. Germline V gene data show CDR1 as MGHRA and CDR2 as YSYEKL. Trimming removed 0 bases from V and 3 bases from J, with 12 bases in between. PCR was performed using 60 Vbeta and 13 Jbeta primers. The data were produced by immunoSEQ multiplex PCR, yet TCRdb's version contains in-frame clones alone and is incomplete. The sample has about 160,000 clones, 60% to 85% seen once. The receptor comes from a woman aged 40 to 55 in good health and CMV-seronegative. V gene TRBV4-1 combines with J gene TRBJ1-5, with D tentatively TRBD1 (5 bases). Sequencing used PBMCs. The CDR3: CASSQEVQGFNQPQHF. The CDR3 nucleotides read TGCGCCAGCAGCCAAGAAGTCCAGGGCTTCAATCAGCCCCAGCATTTT.